This section outlines one TCR beta chain sequence together with its context. Its antigen is undetermined. Produced via immunoSEQ multiplex PCR; TCRdb's table is partial and in-frame only. The table lists over 85,000 clones, roughly 74% of them singletons. CDR1 is SGHKS and CDR2 is YYEKEE in the germline V gene (reference sequence). CDR3 size: 13 residues. Unmatched junction bases numbered 3, after V lost 2 bases and J lost 8 bases. The source of the sample is a study of radiotherapy plus CTLA-4 blockade in lung cancer. General study findings and limits: After treatment with radiotherapy plus ipilimumab, TCR clones that came from the tumor expanded in blood. Per reports, early blood T cell clone dynamics, plus interferon-beta, forecast response most strongly.

This TCR derives from a human donor with non-small cell lung cancer who had a partial response to radiotherapy plus ipilimumab. Some clones in this sample may be carry-over from other donors' samples. The rearrangement uses TRBV5-5 and TRBJ1-1, with 10 bases identical to TRBD1. Sequences were derived from peripheral blood, sampled from a patient treated with radiotherapy plus ipilimumab. In DNA, the CDR3 is TGTGCCAGCAGCTTTGACAGGGGGCTGGAAGCTTTCTTT. Translated: CASSFDRGLEAFF.